This T cell receptor (beta chain) was identified during a study of human T cells and chemical hapten exposure. Background on the study: Patches with 0.01% DPC went on the upper back, and the tests were read at 6 days.

Study-level findings and limits: Patch test score rose with PT1 expanded TCRs, significant at 8, 16, 32, not 4.

A single record per CDR3 protein comes from TCRdb applying MiXCR to the RACE reads. The data contain around 44,000 distinct CDR3 sequences, 3.5% to 4% of them singletons. In germline, CDR1 is SGHVS, CDR2 FNYEAQ. The CDR3 has 16 residues. Deletions cut 0 bases from V and 0 bases from J, with 10 bases between. This clonotype was observed many times. Its antigen is currently unknown. The time point here: patch test 1, 2 weeks after DPC sensitization. Described treatment: therapeutic diphenylcyclopropenone sensitization with weekly scalp DPC. Sequencing started from total RNA isolated from unfractionated whole blood.

The sequenced sample was whole blood, obtained in connection with sensitization to the hapten diphenylcyclopropenone (DPC). The sequence came from a middle-aged man with alopecia areata. Some clones in this sample may be carry-over from other donors' samples. The chain uses TRBV7-6 and TRBJ2-3; possible D gene TRBD2, 5 bases. The CDR3 DNA follows: TGTGCCAGCAGCTTAGCTAACAGCGGCAGCACAGATACGCAGTATTTT. Translating gives CASSLANSGSTDTQYF.